This T cell receptor (beta chain) emerged from a study of T cells in Graves' hyperthyroidism and ophthalmopathy. Across the study: Once the initial diagnosis was made, peripheral blood was obtained before any treatment.

Each patient was aged 18 to 65 and had newly diagnosed hyperthyroidism of under 2 months' duration. Diagnosis relied on clinical symptoms, serum thyroxine and TRAb, thyroid ultrasound and orbital computed tomography. The germline gives CDR1 SGHAT, CDR2 FQNNGV. This CDR3 has 18 residues. V gave up 5 bases and J gave up 0 bases; unmatched junction bases: 8. TCR beta CDR3 regions were amplified from RNA transcripts. The HTBI set primed first-round TCR CDR3 RT-PCR. Via MiXCR, TCRdb re-called the multiplex PCR reads, giving one row per CDR3 protein. The table lists hundreds of thousands of distinct CDR3 sequences, about 15% of them singletons. This clonotype was seen a handful of times.

V is TRBV11-2 and J is TRBJ2-3; 13 bases map to TRBD2. The specimen sequenced was blood. This receptor was obtained from a young woman with Graves' hyperthyroidism that later progressed to Graves' ophthalmopathy. CDR3 loop: CASSDGLAGDPSTDTQYF. CDR3 coding DNA: TGTGCCAGCAGCGACGGACTAGCGGGAGACCCCAGCACAGATACGCAGTATTTT. The variable domain in full, completed from reference TRBV11-2 and TRBJ2-3, reads EAGVAQSPRYKIIEKRQSVAFWCNPISGHATLYWYQQILGQGPKLLIQFQNNGVVDDSQLPKDRFSAERLKGVDSTLKIQPAKLEDSAVYLCASSDGLAGDPSTDTQYFGPGTRLTVL.